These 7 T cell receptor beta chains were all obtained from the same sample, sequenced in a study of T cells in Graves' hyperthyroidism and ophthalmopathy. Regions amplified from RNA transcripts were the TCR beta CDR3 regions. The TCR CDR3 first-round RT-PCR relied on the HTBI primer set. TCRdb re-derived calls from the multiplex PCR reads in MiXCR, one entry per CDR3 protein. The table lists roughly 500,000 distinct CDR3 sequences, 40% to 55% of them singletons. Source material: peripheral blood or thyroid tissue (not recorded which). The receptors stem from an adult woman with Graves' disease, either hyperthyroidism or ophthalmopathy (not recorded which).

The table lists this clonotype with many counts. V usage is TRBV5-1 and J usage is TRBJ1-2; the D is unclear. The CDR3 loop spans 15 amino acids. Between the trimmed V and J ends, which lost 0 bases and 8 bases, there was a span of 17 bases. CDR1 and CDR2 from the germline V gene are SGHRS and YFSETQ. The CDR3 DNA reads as TGCGCCAGCAGCTTGGAGCTAGCCCACCCAAAGGGCTACACCTTC. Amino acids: CASSLELAHPKGYTF. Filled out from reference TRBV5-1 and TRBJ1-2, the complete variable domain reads KAGVTQTPRYLIKTRGQQVTLSCSPISGHRSVSWYQQTPGQGLQFLFEYFSETQRNKGNFPGRFSGRQFSNSRSEMNVSTLELGDSALYLCASSLELAHPKGYTFGSGTRLTVV.

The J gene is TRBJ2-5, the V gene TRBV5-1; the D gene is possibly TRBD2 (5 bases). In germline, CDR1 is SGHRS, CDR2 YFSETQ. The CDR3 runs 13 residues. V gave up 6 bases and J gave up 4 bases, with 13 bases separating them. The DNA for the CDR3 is TGCGCCAGCACCTTCCGGGATGGAGAGACCCAGTACTTC. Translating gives CASTFRDGETQYF. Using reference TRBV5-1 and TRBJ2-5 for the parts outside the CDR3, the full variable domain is KAGVTQTPRYLIKTRGQQVTLSCSPISGHRSVSWYQQTPGQGLQFLFEYFSETQRNKGNFPGRFSGRQFSNSRSEMNVSTLELGDSALYLCASTFRDGETQYFGPGTRLLVL.

The CDR3 spells CATSRTGSGSEQYF. The CDR3 region has the DNA TGTGCCACCAGCAGGACCGGGAGCGGTTCCGAGCAGTACTTC. This sequence joins TRBV15 and TRBJ2-7; D perhaps matches TRBD2 (6 bases). The V end lost 3 bases, the J end lost 6 bases, and 15 bases lay between the germline ends. Germline V gene sequence: CDR1 LNHNV, CDR2 YYDKDF (reference sequence). The CDR3 is 14 residues long. Full variable domain (rest looked up from reference TRBV15 and TRBJ2-7): DAMVIQNPRYQVTQFGKPVTLSCSQTLNHNVMYWYQQKSSQAPKLLFHYYDKDFNNEADTPDNFQSRRPNTSFCFLDIRSPGLGDTAMYLCATSRTGSGSEQYFGPGTRLTVT.

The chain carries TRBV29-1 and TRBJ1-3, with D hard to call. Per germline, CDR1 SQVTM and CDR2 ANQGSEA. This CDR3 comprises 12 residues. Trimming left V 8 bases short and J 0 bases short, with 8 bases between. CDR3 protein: CSRRNSGNTIYF. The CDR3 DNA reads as TGCAGCCGGAGGAACTCTGGAAACACCATATATTTT.

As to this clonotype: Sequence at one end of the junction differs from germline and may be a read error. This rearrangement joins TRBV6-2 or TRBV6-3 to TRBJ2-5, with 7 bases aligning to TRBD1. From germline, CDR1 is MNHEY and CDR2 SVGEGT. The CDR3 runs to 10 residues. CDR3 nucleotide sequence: TGTGCCAGCAGTCAGGACAGGCGGTTCTTC. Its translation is CASSQDRRFF.

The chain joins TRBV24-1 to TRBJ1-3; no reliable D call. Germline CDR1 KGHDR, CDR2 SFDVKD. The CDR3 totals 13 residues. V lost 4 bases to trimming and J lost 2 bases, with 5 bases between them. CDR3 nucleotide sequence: TGTGCCACCAGTGACAGGCCTGGAAACACCATATATTTT. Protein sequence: CATSDRPGNTIYF.

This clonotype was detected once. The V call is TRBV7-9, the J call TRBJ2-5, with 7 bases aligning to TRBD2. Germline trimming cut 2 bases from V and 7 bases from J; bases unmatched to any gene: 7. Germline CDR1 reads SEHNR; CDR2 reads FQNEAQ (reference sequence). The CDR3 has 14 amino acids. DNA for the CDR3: TGTGCCAGCAGCTTACCAGGAGGCGGGGGGACCCAGTACTTC. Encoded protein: CASSLPGGGGTQYF. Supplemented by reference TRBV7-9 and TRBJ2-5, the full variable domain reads DTGVSQNPRHKITKRGQNVTFRCDPISEHNRLYWYRQTLGQGPEFLTYFQNEAQLEKSRLLSDRFSAERPKGSFSTLEIQRTEQGDSAMYLCASSLPGGGGTQYFGPGTRLLVL.